Reported below is one T cell receptor beta chain. Its matching antigen is unknown. These data come from a study of early T cells in non-severe SARS-CoV-2 infection. Turning to the study itself: Sequenced bulk RNA came from whole blood that was unsorted, and chains were unpaired. Study-wide results and caveats: VDJdb-based matching was biased toward anti-spike CD8 responses and missed private and CD4 specificities.

Trimming cost V 4 bases and J 7 bases, with 14 bases left between them. CDR1 and CDR2 (germline): SGDLS, YYNGEE. This CDR3 is built from 13 residues. Each cDNA molecule carried a unique molecular identifier. From the 5' RACE reads, TCRdb called clonotypes with MiXCR, one entry per CDR3 protein. The data show 65,000 to 95,000 distinct CDR3 sequences, more than 9% seen once. The sample comprised whole blood. The clonotype was recovered from an adult who was a healthcare worker with PCR-confirmed SARS-CoV-2 infection or an uninfected control (not recorded which). The chain carries TRBV9 and TRBJ2-5; D might be TRBD1 (6 bases). The CDR3 region is CASSPKGEPTQYF. The CDR3 DNA reads as TGTGCCAGCAGCCCTAAGGGGGAACCGACCCAGTACTTC.